The 21 T cell receptor beta chains below were found in one sample sequenced in a study of response to subunit inactivated influenza vaccine. TCRdb processed the RT-PCR reads anew with MiXCR; each CDR3 protein has one entry. Found here are around 160,000 distinct CDR3 sequences, approximately 11% of them singletons; the top ten hold under 15%. Sequenced here: non-naive T cells sorted from PBMCs, sampled 40 to 50 days after vaccination. The origin of the receptors is a man aged 50-59 years who received an inactivated influenza vaccine.

This clonotype was seen more than once but under ten times. The chain has TRBV24-1 and TRBJ2-7; 15 bases map to TRBD2. Per germline, CDR1 KGHDR and CDR2 SFDVKD. The ends lost 2 bases at V and 7 bases at J; junction bases unmatched: 5. The CDR3 totals 16 residues. The CDR3 DNA sequence: TGTGCCACCAGTGATTCCGGACTAGCGGGAGGGCGGGAGCAGTACTTC. Encoded protein: CATSDSGLAGGREQYF.

V is TRBV21-1 and J is TRBJ2-5; TRBD1 is taken as the D call from the table, unchecked against the DNA. TRBV21-1 is listed as a pseudogene. The CDR3 spans 16 residues. Written as DNA, the CDR3 is TGTGCCAGCAGCAAAGCGAGAGCATCGGGACAAGAGACCCAGTACTTC. This encodes CASSKARASGQETQYF.

This chain joins TRBV29-1 and TRBJ2-3; D might be TRBD2 (5 bases). V was pared by 6 bases and J by 0 bases, with 13 bases between. CDR1 and CDR2 from the germline V gene are SQVTM and ANQGSEA. The CDR3 totals 14 residues. CDR3 in DNA: TGCAGCGTGAGTCACGGGATTAGCACAGATACGCAGTATTTT. Translated, it gives CSVSHGISTDTQYF.

The chain is built from TRBV6-1 and TRBJ1-1; 7 positions agree with TRBD1. V was pared by 4 bases and J by 7 bases, with 9 bases of the junction left unmatched. The CDR3 contains 14 residues. Germline V CDR1 and CDR2: MNHNS, SASEGT. The DNA for the CDR3 is TGTGCCAGCAGTGGATTCCGGGACAGCAGTGAAGCTTTCTTT. Amino acids: CASSGFRDSSEAFF.

This clonotype was counted only a few times. The chain joins TRBV6-2 or TRBV6-3 to TRBJ1-1; D ambiguous. The germline V gene has CDR1 MNHEY and CDR2 SVGEGT. V was cut by 0 bases and J by 1 base, with 15 bases left in between. The CDR3 consists of 17 residues. CDR3 amino acids: CASSYSTLRTGNTEAFF. In DNA, the CDR3 is TGTGCCAGCAGTTACTCTACCCTAAGGACGGGGAACACTGAAGCTTTCTTT.

The CDR3 is CASRGPYEQYF. The CDR3 nucleotides are TGTGCCAGCCGCGGACCTTACGAGCAGTACTTC. The rearrangement joins TRBV11-2 to TRBJ2-7; D is ambiguous. The V and J ends lost 8 bases and 4 bases respectively, with 9 bases between them. The CDR3 totals 11 residues. The V gene's germline CDR1 is SGHAT and CDR2 FQNNGV.

This clonotype was observed at least ten times. The chain joins TRBV20-1 to TRBJ2-3; D gene unclear. CDR1 is DFQATT and CDR2 is SNEGSKA in the germline V gene (reference sequence). V was shortened by 7 bases and J by 0 bases, with 8 bases between the two germline ends. This CDR3 has 12 amino acids. This CDR3 is CSVETSTDTQYF. CDR3 bases: TGCAGTGTGGAGACTAGCACAGATACGCAGTATTTT.

This clonotype was observed a few times. This rearrangement joins TRBV6-8 to TRBJ2-7; D remains unclear. V was clipped by 7 bases and J by 6 bases, with 19 bases between them. The CDR3 extends over 14 amino acids. From germline, CDR1 is MNHGY and CDR2 SAAAGT. DNA of the CDR3: TGTGCCAGCACCCCCGGACCCTGCAGGTGCGAGCAGTACTTC. Its translation: CASTPGPCRCEQYF.

This clonotype was seen only a few times. This chain uses TRBV20-1 with TRBJ1-1, with a tentative D call TRBD1 (5 bases). Germline loops: CDR1 DFQATT, CDR2 SNEGSKA (reference sequence). Trimming removed 0 bases at V and 0 bases at J, with 14 bases between. This CDR3 contains 16 residues. Written as DNA, the CDR3 is TGCAGTGCTAGAGATTCCCGGCCAGGGATGAACACTGAAGCTTTCTTT. Amino acids: CSARDSRPGMNTEAFF.

This clonotype was detected only a few times. The rearrangement joins TRBV6-7 to TRBJ2-7; D remains ambiguous. TRBV6-7 is known as an ORF, though its function is uncertain. Trimming pared 6 bases from V and 0 bases from J, leaving 15 bases between. The CDR3 runs to 15 residues. CDR3 residues: CASSQPTVSSYEQYF. CDR3 in DNA: TGTGCCAGCAGCCAACCCACCGTGAGCTCCTACGAGCAGTACTTC.

This clonotype was seen at least ten times. The V call is TRBV15, the J call TRBJ2-1; no definite D call. The CDR3 has 13 residues. Germline CDR1 and CDR2: LNHNV and YYDKDF (reference sequence). V was cut by 1 base and J by 5 bases, with 6 bases left in between. In DNA form, the CDR3 reads TGTGCCACCAGCAGAGCTGCCGACAATGAGCAGTTCTTC. As protein: CATSRAADNEQFF.

The chain has TRBV12-3 or TRBV12-4 and TRBJ1-4, with a tentative D call TRBD1 (5 bases). Trimming stripped 6 bases from V and 7 bases from J, with 18 bases between. This CDR3 region has 15 residues. CDR3 nucleotide sequence: TGTGCCAGCAGACGGAGCACGCAGGGTGGTGAAAAACTGTTTTTT. Translation: CASRRSTQGGEKLFF.

This chain uses TRBV29-1 with TRBJ2-7, with 10 bases fitting TRBD1. The V gene's germline CDR1 is SQVTM and CDR2 ANQGSEA. The CDR3 has 15 residues. With 0 bases clipped from V and 5 bases from J, the junction kept 7 bases outside the gene matches. The CDR3 coding sequence is TGCAGCGTTGAAGACAGGACAGGGGGAATGGACGAGCAGTACTTC. Protein product: CSVEDRTGGMDEQYF.

The rearrangement uses TRBV6-5 and TRBJ2-7; D remains ambiguous. With 0 bases removed from V and 1 base from J, the gap between germline ends came to 10 bases. CDR1 is MNHEY and CDR2 is SVGAGI in the germline V gene. The CDR3 has 15 residues. The CDR3 region has the DNA TGTGCCAGCAGTTACTCAGTTCGCGGTTCCTACGAGCAGTACTTC. As protein: CASSYSVRGSYEQYF.

The V and J genes are TRBV20-1 and TRBJ2-4, with TRBD2 matching over 11 bases. CDR1 and CDR2 from the germline V gene are DFQATT and SNEGSKA (reference sequence). The CDR3 extends over 15 amino acids. Trimming at V came to 6 bases and at J to 4 bases, leaving 8 bases not matched to a gene. The CDR3 nucleotides read TGCAGTGCCGTACTAGCGGGGGACCTTAAAAACATTCAGTACTTC. Protein sequence: CSAVLAGDLKNIQYF.

This clonotype was counted between two and nine times. The gene calls are TRBV12-3 or TRBV12-4 and TRBJ2-1, with 9 nucleotides matching TRBD2. J gave up 12 bases and V 3 bases, and 6 bases lay outside the gene matches. The CDR3 spans 13 residues. In nucleotides, the CDR3 is TGTGCCAGCAGTTTGGTTAGCGGGGGCCCGCAGTTCTTC. It encodes CASSLVSGGPQFF.

CDR3 sequence reads: CASSSFGSTYNEQFF. The CDR3 bases are TGTGCCAGCAGCTCTTTCGGGAGCACCTACAATGAGCAGTTCTTC. The rearrangement links TRBV7-3 to TRBJ2-1, with TRBD2 as a possible D gene (6 bases). V lost 4 bases, J lost 2 bases, and 12 bases lay in between. The CDR3 covers 15 residues. From germline, CDR1 is SGHTA and CDR2 FQGTGA.

In this sample, this clonotype turned up a few times. The chain uses TRBV28 and TRBJ1-3; D gene unclear. Between the trimmed V and J ends, which lost 6 bases and 8 bases, there was a span of 11 bases. This CDR3 region has 12 residues. The germline V gene encodes CDR1 MDHEN and CDR2 SYDVKM. This chain's CDR3 is CASRGYLDTIYF. In DNA form, the CDR3 reads TGTGCCAGCAGGGGGTATCTGGACACCATATATTTT.

The gene calls are TRBV15 and TRBJ2-1, with 14 bases that match TRBD2. Germline values: CDR1 LNHNV, CDR2 YYDKDF (reference sequence). This CDR3 is 14 amino acids long. V lost 9 bases to trimming and J lost 7 bases; unmatched junction nucleotides: 5. In nucleotides, the CDR3 is TGTGCCACTGCCGGGACTAGCGGGAGTAATGAGCAGTTCTTC. Its protein is CATAGTSGSNEQFF.

This clonotype was observed a handful of times. As DNA, the CDR3 is TGTGCCAGCAGCCGACTAGCGGGAACCACAGATACGCAGTATTTT. This gives the protein CASSRLAGTTDTQYF. The chain uses TRBV11-2 and TRBJ2-3, with 11 positions matching TRBD2. Germline lookup yields CDR1 SGHAT and CDR2 FQNNGV. V was clipped by 5 bases and J by 2 bases; unmatched bases: 3. The CDR3 contains 15 residues.

This clonotype came up a few times. The rearrangement uses TRBV5-5 and TRBJ2-1, with TRBD1 matching 8 bases. This CDR3 region has 15 residues. In germline, CDR1 is SGHKS, CDR2 YYEKEE (reference sequence). With V trimmed by 4 bases and J by 4 bases, 7 bases remained unmatched. As DNA, the CDR3 is TGTGCCAGCAGCGTGGGACAGGTAACTTACAATGAGCAGTTCTTC. It yields the protein CASSVGQVTYNEQFF.